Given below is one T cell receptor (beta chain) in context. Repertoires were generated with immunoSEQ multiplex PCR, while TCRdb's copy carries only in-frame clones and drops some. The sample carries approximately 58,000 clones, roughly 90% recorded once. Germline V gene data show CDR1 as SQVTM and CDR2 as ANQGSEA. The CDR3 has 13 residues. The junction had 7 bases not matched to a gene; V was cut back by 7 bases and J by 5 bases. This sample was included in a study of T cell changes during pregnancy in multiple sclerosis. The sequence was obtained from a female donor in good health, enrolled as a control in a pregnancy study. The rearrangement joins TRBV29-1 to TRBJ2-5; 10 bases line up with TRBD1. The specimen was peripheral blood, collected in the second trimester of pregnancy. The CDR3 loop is CSAVTGGGETQYF. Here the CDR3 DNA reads TGCAGCGCCGTGACAGGGGGCGGGGAGACCCAGTACTTC.